This record looks at one T cell receptor (beta chain) sequence and its context. This sample is part of a study of shared clonotypes between healthy human individuals. Measured with immunoSEQ multiplex PCR; TCRdb has only the in-frame clones, and not every one. Of about 730,000 clones in the sample, around 70% are singletons; the top ten hold approximately 1.8%. It was into CD45RA+ naive and CD45RA-negative memory subsets that the CD4+ cells were split. Trimming removed 5 bases from V and 0 bases from J, with 17 bases in between. Germline V gene data show CDR1 as MDHEN and CDR2 as SYDVKM. The CDR3 length is 17 residues.

The TCR was taken from a woman in her twenties or thirties in good health. The chain joins TRBV28 to TRBJ1-5, with a weak D call TRBD1 (5 bases). The material sequenced was memory CD4+ T cells sorted from blood. Described subset: CD45RA-negative fraction. CDR3 residues: CASSPLQGTISNQPQHF. DNA of the CDR3: TGTGCCAGCAGTCCCCTCCAGGGTACAATTAGCAATCAGCCCCAGCATTTT.